This T cell receptor (beta chain) was observed in a study of circulating tumor DNA in untreated peripheral T-cell lymphoma. Overall study findings and caveats: Baseline tissues yielded around 86% and baseline serum roughly 70% tumor-specific clonotype detection.

Tumor tissue was collected at baseline, before treatment began. Profiling relied on immunoSEQ multiplex PCR, and the TCRdb table lists in-frame clones only, not all of them. This sample has about 10,000 clones, with around 76% found just once. This clone occurred a few times. Its target is unknown. Germline V gene data show CDR1 as KGHSH and CDR2 as LQKENI. The ends were cut back, 3 bases at V and 0 bases at J, with 6 bases in the middle. This CDR3 has 14 residues. The source material was tumor tissue. The chain links TRBV18 to TRBJ1-3; unclear D gene. The TCR comes from a human donor with peripheral T-cell lymphoma. DNA of the CDR3: TGTGCCAGCTCACCCGGGAGCTCTGGAAACACCATATATTTT. It codes for CASSPGSSGNTIYF. The variable domain in full, completed from reference TRBV18 and TRBJ1-3, reads NAGVMQNPRHLVRRRGQEARLRCSPMKGHSHVYWYRQLPEEGLKFMVYLQKENIIDESGMPKERFSAEFPKEGPSILRIQQVVRGDSAAYFCASSPGSSGNTIYFGEGSWLTVV.